These 31 T cell receptor beta chains came from one sample sequenced in a study of neurological immune-mediated disorders (dated by TCRdb to between 2019 and 2020). Libraries were constructed by 5' RACE. The sequencing machine was an Illumina HiSeq 2500. Clones were called with MiXCR by TCRdb after fastp trimmed the public reads at Q25, and only in-frame beta chains were retained. Rows with one shared CDR3 protein collapse into an entry with the most common genes and DNA. The sample table lists around 68,000 distinct CDR3 sequences, roughly 4% of them with a count of one. The top ten constitute just over 2.5% of the sample. Source material: PBMCs. All receptors derive from a man aged 45-65 years with multiple sclerosis.

This clonotype was seen ten or more times. The CDR3 coding sequence is TGTGCCAGCAGCTTAGACGCACAGGGGATTGGCTACACCTTC. This translates into CASSLDAQGIGYTF. The chain has TRBV11-3 and TRBJ1-2, with TRBD1 matching 7 bases. CDR1 and CDR2 (germline): SGHNT, YENEEA. CDR3 length: 14 residues. The ends lost 0 bases at V and 7 bases at J; junction bases unmatched: 5.

This clonotype came up many times. The chain employs TRBV20-1 and TRBJ2-2; D is uncertain. The CDR3 runs 13 residues. The germline CDR1 and CDR2 sequences are DFQATT and SNEGSKA (reference sequence). V was clipped by 6 bases and J by 0 bases, with 8 bases between them. The CDR3 loop reads CSATETNTGELFF. The CDR3, as DNA: TGCAGTGCGACGGAGACGAACACCGGGGAGCTGTTTTTT.

Many counts were recorded for this clonotype. The V and J genes are TRBV7-2 and TRBJ2-6, with D maybe TRBD1 (6 bases). Germline CDR1 SGHTA, CDR2 FQGNSA. V shed 1 base and J shed 4 bases, with 11 bases lying between them. This CDR3 spans 16 amino acids. This chain's CDR3 is CASSLGQVYGANVLTF. CDR3 coding DNA: TGTGCCAGCAGCTTAGGACAGGTTTACGGGGCCAACGTCCTGACTTTC. The whole variable domain, remainder taken from reference TRBV7-2 and TRBJ2-6, is GAGVSQSPSNKVTEKGKDVELRCDPISGHTALYWYRQSLGQGLEFLIYFQGNSAPDKSGLPSDRFSAERTGGSVSTLTIQRTQQEDSAVYLCASSLGQVYGANVLTFGAGSRLTVL.

In its sample, this clonotype was seen many times. The V call is TRBV12-3 or TRBV12-4, the J call TRBJ1-4; TRBD1 aligns across 8 bases. V gave up 6 bases and J gave up 7 bases; unmatched junction bases: 7. The CDR3 consists of 14 residues. The CDR3 nucleotides read TGTGCCAGCAGCCCGGACAGGGATACTGAAAAACTGTTTTTT. This codes for CASSPDRDTEKLFF.

This clonotype has at least ten counts. The gene calls are TRBV5-1 and TRBJ1-2; tentatively, D is TRBD1 (5 bases). Germline V gene lookup returns CDR1 SGHRS and CDR2 YFSETQ. Trimming took 0 bases from V and 4 from J, leaving 10 bases between them. The length of the CDR3 is 14 residues. The CDR3 sequence is CASSLADSVYGYTF. For the CDR3, the DNA is TGCGCCAGCAGCTTGGCCGACAGCGTCTATGGCTACACCTTC.

This clonotype turned up a few times. The V call is TRBV27, the J call TRBJ1-1, with D uncertain. The CDR3 has 14 residues. The germline V and J ends were trimmed by 5 bases and 8 bases, with 18 bases remaining between them. CDR1 and CDR2 from the germline V gene are MNHEY and SMNVEV (reference sequence). The CDR3 here is CASSPNLARLEAFF. CDR3 coding DNA: TGTGCCAGCAGTCCCAACCTCGCCAGATTGGAAGCTTTCTTT.

This clonotype was counted many times. The chain recombines TRBV5-1 with TRBJ2-3; D might be TRBD2 (6 bases). From germline, CDR1 is SGHRS and CDR2 YFSETQ. Deletions cut 3 bases from V and 2 bases from J, with 10 bases between. The CDR3 runs 14 residues. The CDR3 sequence is CASSSGLNTDTQYF. Here the CDR3 DNA reads TGCGCCAGCAGCTCGGGACTGAACACAGATACGCAGTATTTT.

About this clonotype: One end of the junction fails to match germline, which may point to a read error. V is TRBV4-1 and J is TRBJ1-6, with D hard to call. Germline-derived CDR1 and CDR2 are MGHRA and YSYEKL. This CDR3 is built from 16 residues. The CDR3 protein is CASSQEPAYGNSPLNF. The CDR3 DNA reads TGCGCCAGCAGCCAAGAACCGGCCTATGGTAATTCACCCCTCAACTTT.

This clonotype was seen repeatedly, ten times or more. The chain links TRBV10-3 to TRBJ2-3; D remains unclear. CDR3 length: 12 residues. V was cut by 2 bases and J by 5 bases, with 5 bases left in between. Germline V CDR1 and CDR2: ENHRY, SYGVKD. CDR3 region: CAISERVDTQYF. The CDR3, as DNA: TGTGCCATCAGTGAGCGGGTAGATACGCAGTATTTT.

This clonotype showed up many times. The gene calls are TRBV13 and TRBJ2-3, with 10 bases aligning to TRBD2. J lost 11 bases, V lost 5 bases, and 19 bases had no gene match. The CDR3 has 17 residues. From germline, CDR1 is PRHDT and CDR2 FYEKMQ (reference sequence). The CDR3 sequence is CASSATIESGGAMMQYF. The CDR3 coding sequence is TGTGCCAGCAGCGCCACAATAGAGAGCGGGGGGGCTATGATGCAGTATTTT.

In its sample, this clonotype was seen many times. The chain carries TRBV7-9 and TRBJ1-1; D ambiguous. Per germline, CDR1 SEHNR and CDR2 FQNEAQ (reference sequence). The CDR3 has 15 amino acids. The germline V and J ends were trimmed by 5 bases and 7 bases, with 20 bases remaining between them. The DNA of the CDR3 is TGTGCCAGCAGCCCCTCTTTAGTTGGGAGATATGAAGCTTTCTTT. As protein: CASSPSLVGRYEAFF.

This clonotype was seen at least ten times. V and J are TRBV4-1 and TRBJ2-7; 8 bases match TRBD2. The CDR3 spans 14 residues. The V and J ends lost 1 base and 5 bases, in that order; junction bases with no gene match: 4. Germline V gene data show CDR1 as MGHRA and CDR2 as YSYEKL. CDR3 DNA: TGCGCCAGCAGCCAAGTAGCGGGGCCTCACGAGCAGTACTTC. This gives the protein CASSQVAGPHEQYF.

This clonotype has ten or more counts. Compared with germline, one end of the junction differs, possibly owing to a read error. The V and J genes are TRBV20-1 and TRBJ1-5, with TRBD1 matching over 11 bases. The CDR3 is 15 residues long. Looked up from germline, CDR1 is DFQATT and CDR2 is SNEGSKA (reference sequence). CDR3 sequence (DNA): TGCAGTGCTAAGGCGGGACAGGGGGTATCTCAGCCCCAGAATTTT. Encoded protein: CSAKAGQGVSQPQNF.

This clonotype was found a few times. The rearrangement joins TRBV11-3 to TRBJ1-1; D is uncertain. V lost 1 base to trimming and J lost 5 bases, with 8 bases between them. This CDR3 is built from 13 residues. Per germline, CDR1 SGHNT and CDR2 YENEEA. CDR3 region: CASSLARGTEAFF. CDR3 nucleotide sequence: TGTGCCAGCAGCTTAGCCCGGGGTACTGAAGCTTTCTTT.

In this sample, this clonotype turned up many times. J is TRBJ2-2 and V is TRBV5-1, with D hard to call. Trimming removed 2 bases at V and 7 bases at J, with 9 bases between. Germline V CDR1 and CDR2: SGHRS, YFSETQ. The CDR3 sequence is 13 residues long. The CDR3 DNA follows: TGCGCCAGCAGCTTCCGTGACGGCGGGGAGCTGTTTTTT. This translates into CASSFRDGGELFF.

This clonotype appeared many times. V gene TRBV25-1 combines with J gene TRBJ1-2; D is possibly TRBD1 (5 bases). CDR1 is MGHDK, CDR2 SYGVNS, per germline. This CDR3 comprises 14 residues. The V end was cut by 3 bases, the J end by 2 bases, with 10 bases between. The CDR3 bases are TGTGCCAGCAGTGAGAGGGGTCCCAACTATGGCTACACCTTC. Residues: CASSERGPNYGYTF.

There are many counts of this clonotype. The V gene is TRBV4-1, the J gene TRBJ1-2; no firm D call. The germline V gene encodes CDR1 MGHRA and CDR2 YSYEKL. V was clipped by 0 bases and J by 8 bases, with 13 bases between them. The CDR3 is made up of 14 amino acids. CDR3 bases: TGCGCCAGCAGCCAAGATTATACGGGGAGAGGCTACACCTTC. It yields the protein CASSQDYTGRGYTF.

This clonotype appeared many times. CDR3 loop: CSASQGGTLFAFF. DNA for the CDR3: TGCAGTGCTAGCCAGGGGGGGACATTATTTGCTTTCTTT. The chain recombines TRBV20-1 with TRBJ1-1; 7 nucleotides agree with TRBD1. The germline gives CDR1 DFQATT, CDR2 SNEGSKA (reference sequence). This CDR3 is 13 amino acids long. V lost 3 bases, J lost 11 bases, and 12 bases stayed unmatched.

The sample holds a few counts of this clonotype. The V gene is TRBV29-1, the J gene TRBJ2-5; tentative D call: TRBD1 (5 bases). The V and J ends lost 6 bases and 5 bases respectively, with 13 bases between them. The CDR3 runs to 12 residues. Germline V CDR1 and CDR2: SQVTM, ANQGSEA. The CDR3 DNA reads TGCAGCGTGCTAAGGGCAGGGGAGACCCAGTACTTC. It codes for CSVLRAGETQYF. The variable domain in full, with the rest retrieved from reference TRBV29-1 and TRBJ2-5, is SAVISQKPSRDICQRGTSLTIQCQVDSQVTMMFWYRQQPGQSLTLIATANQGSEATYESGFVIDKFPISRPNLTFSTLTVSNMSPEDSSIYLCSVLRAGETQYFGPGTRLLVL.

In its sample, this clonotype was seen a few times. This chain links TRBV5-1 with TRBJ2-5; D is tentatively TRBD1 or TRBD2 (6 bases each). This CDR3 is 15 amino acids long. V was pared by 1 base and J by 2 bases, with 12 bases between. CDR1 and CDR2 from the germline V gene are SGHRS and YFSETQ. The CDR3 DNA sequence: TGCGCCAGCAGCTTGAGGGGGGACCTACAAGAGACCCAGTACTTC. Its protein is CASSLRGDLQETQYF. The full variable domain, completed using reference TRBV5-1 and TRBJ2-5, is KAGVTQTPRYLIKTRGQQVTLSCSPISGHRSVSWYQQTPGQGLQFLFEYFSETQRNKGNFPGRFSGRQFSNSRSEMNVSTLELGDSALYLCASSLRGDLQETQYFGPGTRLLVL.

This clonotype has ten or more counts. The chain carries TRBV20-1 and TRBJ2-4; D is perhaps TRBD2 (6 bases). Deletions cut 2 bases from V and 12 bases from J, with 17 bases between. CDR3 length: 13 residues. In germline, CDR1 is DFQATT, CDR2 SNEGSKA (reference sequence). DNA for the CDR3: TGCAGTGCTAGAAAACCGGGACTCCGAGATCAGTACTTC. Translation: CSARKPGLRDQYF.

The J gene is TRBJ1-4, the V gene TRBV20-1; 9 positions agree with TRBD1. J was trimmed by 2 bases and V by 6 bases; bases with no gene match: 7. Germline V gene lookup returns CDR1 DFQATT and CDR2 SNEGSKA (reference sequence). CDR3 length: 15 amino acids. CDR3 in amino acids: CSAGTGRVTNEKLFF. The CDR3 DNA reads TGCAGTGCCGGGACAGGGAGGGTCACTAATGAAAAACTGTTTTTT.

The table lists this clonotype with many counts. The chain carries TRBV10-3 and TRBJ1-1; D ambiguous. V lost 9 bases, J lost 4 bases, and 15 bases lay in between. CDR3 length: 13 residues. Germline V gene data show CDR1 as ENHRY and CDR2 as SYGVKD. The CDR3 nucleotides are TGTGCCATGACCACCGGGGTTGGCACTGAAGCTTTCTTT. Protein product: CAMTTGVGTEAFF.

Ten or more counts support this clonotype. The rearrangement links TRBV6-6 to TRBJ2-2; 8 bases line up with TRBD1. The V and J ends lost 4 bases and 4 bases, in that order; junction bases with no gene match: 8. Germline-derived CDR1 and CDR2 are MNHNY and SVGAGI (reference sequence). The CDR3 spans 16 residues. In nucleotides, the CDR3 is TGTGCCAGCAGTTCCAAAACTACAGGGGGCACCGGGGAGCTGTTTTTT. This sequence encodes CASSSKTTGGTGELFF.

This clonotype has ten or more counts. V gene TRBV20-1 combines with J gene TRBJ2-3; D possibly corresponds to TRBD2 (5 bases). The CDR3 is made up of 12 amino acids. V lost 5 bases and J lost 4, with 10 bases in between. Looked up from germline, CDR1 is DFQATT and CDR2 is SNEGSKA (reference sequence). The CDR3 loop is CSAETRADTQYF. The DNA for the CDR3 is TGCAGTGCTGAGACGCGGGCAGATACGCAGTATTTT.

This clonotype was counted only a few times. A read error is possible here, since a much larger clone lies one base away. The V gene is TRBV20-1, the J gene TRBJ2-5; D not resolved. The germline V gene encodes CDR1 DFQATT and CDR2 SNEGSKA (reference sequence). This CDR3 region has 12 residues. V was clipped by 6 bases and J by 0 bases, with 8 bases between them. The CDR3 protein is CSARKDQETQYF. The CDR3 DNA is TGCAGTGCGAGAAAGGACCAAGAGACCCAGTACTTC.

A remark on this clonotype: A much larger clone sits a single nucleotide away, making a read error possible. This chain connects TRBV5-1 to TRBJ1-1; tentatively, D is TRBD1 (5 bases). The CDR3 runs to 14 residues. Per the germline V gene, CDR1 is SGHRS and CDR2 is YFSETQ. The V gene lost 1 base and the J gene lost 8 bases, with 15 bases spanning the gap. CDR3 region: CASSLPGKVFEAFF. The CDR3 nucleotides are TGCGCCAGCAGCTTGCCAGGGAAGGTCTTCGAAGCTTTCTTT.

This clonotype was seen ten or more times. The chain employs TRBV7-2 and TRBJ2-3; D gene unclear. Germline V gives CDR1 SGHTA, CDR2 FQGNSA. The CDR3 loop spans 12 amino acids. Trimming stripped 2 bases from V and 5 bases from J, with 5 bases between. CDR3 sequence: CASSLIKDTQYF. DNA of the CDR3: TGTGCCAGCAGCTTAATTAAAGATACGCAGTATTTT.

This clonotype appeared many times. The rearrangement uses TRBV7-2 and TRBJ2-1; no clear D. CDR1 and CDR2 (germline): SGHTA, FQGNSA. V lost 1 base, J lost 10 bases, and 5 bases lay in between. This CDR3 is built from 11 residues. Written as DNA, the CDR3 is TGTGCCAGCAGCTTAGATACGGAGCAGTTCTTC. Its protein is CASSLDTEQFF.

Ten or more counts support this clonotype. This rearrangement joins TRBV3-1 to TRBJ2-1; D is possibly TRBD2 (6 bases). Trimming left V 5 bases short and J 4 bases short, with 15 bases between. The CDR3 totals 15 residues. The germline gives CDR1 LGHDT, CDR2 YNNKEL (reference sequence). CDR3 DNA: TGTGCCAGCAGCACGACTATCGGGGGTTACAATGAGCAGTTCTTC. Translated, it gives CASSTTIGGYNEQFF.

On this clonotype itself: It may be a read error: a sequence one base away is much more abundant. The V gene is TRBV4-1, the J gene TRBJ2-7; D is ambiguous. CDR1 MGHRA and CDR2 YSYEKL come from the germline V gene. The CDR3 covers 13 residues. Trimming stripped 0 bases from V and 5 bases from J, with 8 bases between. Here the CDR3 reads CASSQDMINEQYV. CDR3 sequence (DNA): TGCGCCAGCAGCCAAGATATGATTAACGAGCAGTACGTC.